A selection of T cell receptor beta chains follows, all from one sample in a study of T cells after yellow fever vaccination. TCRdb redid the calling of the 5' RACE reads with MiXCR, one entry per CDR3 protein. The table includes approximately 260,000 distinct CDR3 sequences, over 4.5% detected once. This specimen consisted of CD4+ T cells sorted from PBMCs, obtained on the day of the yellow fever booster vaccination. These receptors originate from a man in his late teens or twenties who received the YFV17D yellow fever vaccine. Both conserved end residues are part of each CDR3. The order of the fields is D gene, J gene, CDR3 length, clone size, V gene, CDR3 DNA, CDR3 protein. The D gene is left open where the match is weak. Some rows mark clone size as missing; the rest say once, few, many or name a class of expanded clone.

D gene: TRBD1
J gene: TRBJ1-1
CDR3 length: 16
clone size: few
V gene: TRBV24-1
CDR3 DNA: TGTGCCACCAGTGATTGGTCCGGTGGACAGGAGGGGAAGGCTTTCTTT
CDR3 protein: CATSDWSGGQEGKAFF

D gene: NA
J gene: TRBJ1-4
CDR3 length: 19
clone size: few
V gene: TRBV7-9
CDR3 DNA: TGTGCCAGCAGCCCCGAGATCGGGTTCCGGCCAGGAACTAATGAAAAACTGTTTTTT
CDR3 protein: CASSPEIGFRPGTNEKLFF

D gene: TRBD2
J gene: TRBJ2-3
CDR3 length: 15
clone size: few
V gene: TRBV3-1
CDR3 DNA: TGTGCCAGCAGCCGCGGGGGACTAGCTACAGATACGCAGTATTTT
CDR3 protein: CASSRGGLATDTQYF

D gene: NA
J gene: TRBJ1-1
CDR3 length: 13
clone size: NA
V gene: TRBV6-5
CDR3 DNA: TGTGCCAGCAGTTCCGGAACAGGGACCAAAGCTTTCTTT
CDR3 protein: CASSSGTGTKAFF

D gene: TRBD1
J gene: TRBJ1-1
CDR3 length: 14
clone size: NA
V gene: TRBV20-1
CDR3 DNA: TGCAGTGCCGTAAAGGGGGCAGGGGGCACTGAAGCTTTCTTT
CDR3 protein: CSAVKGAGGTEAFF

D gene: NA
J gene: TRBJ1-4
CDR3 length: 13
clone size: few
V gene: TRBV11-2
CDR3 DNA: TGTGCCAGCAGCTTATCCGTCGATGAAAAACTGTTTTTT
CDR3 protein: CASSLSVDEKLFF

D gene: TRBD1
J gene: TRBJ1-6
CDR3 length: 18
clone size: NA
V gene: TRBV14
CDR3 DNA: TGTGCCAGCAGCCTCCGGGGGACAGGGGGCAACTATAATTCACCCCTCCACTTT
CDR3 protein: CASSLRGTGGNYNSPLHF

D gene: NA
J gene: TRBJ2-6
CDR3 length: 14
clone size: many
V gene: TRBV5-8
CDR3 DNA: TGTGCCAGCAGCTTTTGGGGGGGGGCCAACGTCCTGACTTTC
CDR3 protein: CASSFWGGANVLTF

D gene: TRBD1
J gene: TRBJ2-5
CDR3 length: 16
clone size: many
V gene: TRBV6-2/TRBV6-3
CDR3 DNA: TGTGCCAGCAGTTACGAGACAGGGGCCTACCAAGAGACCCAGTACTTC
CDR3 protein: CASSYETGAYQETQYF

D gene: NA
J gene: TRBJ2-6
CDR3 length: 18
clone size: few
V gene: TRBV5-1
CDR3 DNA: TGCGCCAGCAGCGCGAGGGTAGGGACGCCTTCTGGGGCCAACGTCCTGACTTTC
CDR3 protein: CASSARVGTPSGANVLTF

D gene: TRBD2
J gene: TRBJ2-1
CDR3 length: 16
clone size: NA
V gene: TRBV10-3
CDR3 DNA: TGTGCCATCAGGGGGACTAGCGGGGGGGCAACCAATGAGCAGTTCTTC
CDR3 protein: CAIRGTSGGATNEQFF

D gene: NA
J gene: TRBJ1-6
CDR3 length: 14
clone size: few
V gene: TRBV5-4
CDR3 DNA: TGTGCCAGCAGCTTGGTAGGGTTTTATTCACCCCTCCACTTT
CDR3 protein: CASSLVGFYSPLHF

D gene: TRBD1
J gene: TRBJ2-5
CDR3 length: 12
clone size: many
V gene: TRBV10-3
CDR3 DNA: TGTGCCGTCAGACAGGGGCAAGAGACCCAGTACTTC
CDR3 protein: CAVRQGQETQYF

D gene: NA
J gene: TRBJ1-3
CDR3 length: 16
clone size: NA
V gene: TRBV12-3/TRBV12-4
CDR3 DNA: TGTGCCAGCAGTTTCCAGGGACGGGCCTCTGGAAACACCATATATTTT
CDR3 protein: CASSFQGRASGNTIYF

D gene: TRBD1
J gene: TRBJ1-6
CDR3 length: 12
clone size: many
V gene: TRBV7-2
CDR3 DNA: TGTGCCAGCAGCTCCCGGGACAGGCATTTCCACTTT
CDR3 protein: CASSSRDRHFHF